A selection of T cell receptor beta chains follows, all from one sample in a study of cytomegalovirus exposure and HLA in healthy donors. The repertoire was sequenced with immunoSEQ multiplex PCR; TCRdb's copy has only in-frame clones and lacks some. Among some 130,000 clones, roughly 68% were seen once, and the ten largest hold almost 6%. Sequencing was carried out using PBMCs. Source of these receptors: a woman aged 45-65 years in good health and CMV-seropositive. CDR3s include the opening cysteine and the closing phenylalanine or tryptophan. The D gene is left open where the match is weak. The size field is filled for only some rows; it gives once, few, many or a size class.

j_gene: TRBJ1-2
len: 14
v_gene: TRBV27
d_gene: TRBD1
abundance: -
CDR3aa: CASSRQGAGYGYTF
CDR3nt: TGTGCCAGCAGTAGACAGGGGGCTGGATATGGCTACACCTTC

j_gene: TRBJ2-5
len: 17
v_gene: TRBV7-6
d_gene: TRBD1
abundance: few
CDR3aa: CASSLGQGETVQETQYF
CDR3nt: TGTGCCAGCAGTCTCGGACAGGGAGAAACGGTCCAAGAGACCCAGTACTTC

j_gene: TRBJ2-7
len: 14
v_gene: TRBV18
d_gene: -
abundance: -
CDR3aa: CASSPGTRTYEQYF
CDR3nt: TGTGCCAGCTCACCAGGGACACGCACCTACGAGCAGTACTTC

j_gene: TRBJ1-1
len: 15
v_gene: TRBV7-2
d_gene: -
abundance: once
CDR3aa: CASSLFKGPNTEAFF
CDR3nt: TGTGCCAGCAGCTTATTTAAGGGGCCGAACACTGAAGCTTTCTTT

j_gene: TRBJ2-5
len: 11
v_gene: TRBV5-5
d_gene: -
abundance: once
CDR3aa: CASSLEPNEYF
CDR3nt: TGTGCCAGCAGCTTGGAGCCCAACGAGTACTTC

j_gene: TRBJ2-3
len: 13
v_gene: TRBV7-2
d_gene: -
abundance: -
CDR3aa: CASSKDYLNTQYF
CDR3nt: TGTGCCAGCAGCAAGGACTACTTGAATACGCAGTATTTT

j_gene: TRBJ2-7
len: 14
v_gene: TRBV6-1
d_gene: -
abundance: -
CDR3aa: CASSPLTGRREQYF
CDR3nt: TGTGCCAGCAGTCCCCTGACAGGCCGTCGAGAGCAGTACTTC

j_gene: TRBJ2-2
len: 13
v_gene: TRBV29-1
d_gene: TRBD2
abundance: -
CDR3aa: CSAREGGTGELFF
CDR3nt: TGCAGCGCCCGGGAGGGAGGGACCGGGGAGCTGTTTTTT

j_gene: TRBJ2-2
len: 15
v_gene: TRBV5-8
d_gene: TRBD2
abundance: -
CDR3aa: CASSFSGVNTGELFF
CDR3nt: TGTGCCAGCAGCTTTAGCGGGGTGAACACCGGGGAGCTGTTTTTT

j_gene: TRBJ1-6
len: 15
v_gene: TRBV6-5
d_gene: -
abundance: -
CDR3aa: CASRRYGLNNSPLHF
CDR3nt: TGTGCCAGCAGGCGTTACGGGTTGAATAATTCACCCCTCCACTTT

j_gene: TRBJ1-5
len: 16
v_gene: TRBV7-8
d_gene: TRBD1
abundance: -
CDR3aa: CASTLAGTGSNQPQHF
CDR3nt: TGTGCCAGCACCCTAGCCGGGACAGGGAGCAATCAGCCCCAGCATTTT

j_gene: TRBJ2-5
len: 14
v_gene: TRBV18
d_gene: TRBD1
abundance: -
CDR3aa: CASSPLGQGETQYF
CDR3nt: TGTGCCAGCTCACCCCTCGGACAGGGGGAGACCCAGTACTTC

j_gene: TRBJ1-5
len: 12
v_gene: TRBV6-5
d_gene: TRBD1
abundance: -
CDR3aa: CASKTGVQPQHF
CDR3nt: TGTGCCAGCAAAACAGGGGTACAGCCCCAGCATTTT

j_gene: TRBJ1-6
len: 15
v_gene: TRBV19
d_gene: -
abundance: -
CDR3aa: CATNPSGSYNSPLHF
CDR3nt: TGTGCCACTAATCCCTCCGGCTCCTATAATTCACCCCTCCACTTT

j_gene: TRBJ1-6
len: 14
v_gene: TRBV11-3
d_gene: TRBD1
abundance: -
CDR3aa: CASSPRQGNSPLHF
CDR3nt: TGTGCCAGCAGCCCCCGACAGGGGAATTCACCCCTCCACTTT

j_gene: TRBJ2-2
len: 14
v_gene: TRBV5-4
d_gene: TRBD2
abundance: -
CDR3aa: CASSLDSGPGELFF
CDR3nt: TGTGCCAGCAGCTTGGATAGCGGGCCCGGGGAGCTGTTTTTT

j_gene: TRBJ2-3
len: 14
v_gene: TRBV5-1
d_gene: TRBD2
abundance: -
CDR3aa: CASSMGTSGDTQYF
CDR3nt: TGCGCCAGCAGCATGGGGACTAGCGGGGATACGCAGTATTTT

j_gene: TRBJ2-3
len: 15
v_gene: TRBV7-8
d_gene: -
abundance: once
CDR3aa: CASTLYGQGSDTQYF
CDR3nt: TGTGCCAGCACCCTATACGGGCAGGGATCAGATACGCAGTATTTT

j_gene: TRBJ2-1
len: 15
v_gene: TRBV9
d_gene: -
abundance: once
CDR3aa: CASSVAGTLYNEQFF
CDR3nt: TGTGCCAGCAGCGTAGCCGGGACTCTATACAATGAGCAGTTCTTC

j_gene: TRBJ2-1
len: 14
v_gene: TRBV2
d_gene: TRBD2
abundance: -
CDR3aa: CASISRGGACEQFF
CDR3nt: TGTGCCAGCATCTCTCGCGGGGGGGCCTGCGAGCAGTTCTTC

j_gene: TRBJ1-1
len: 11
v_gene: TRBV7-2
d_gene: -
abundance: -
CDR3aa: CASSPLIEAFF
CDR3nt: TGTGCCAGCAGCCCGCTAATTGAAGCTTTCTTT

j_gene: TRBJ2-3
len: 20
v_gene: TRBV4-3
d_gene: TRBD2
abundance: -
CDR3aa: CASSQSLPGLAGGRKDTQYF
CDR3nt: TGCGCCAGCAGCCAATCCCTACCGGGACTAGCGGGGGGGCGTAAAGATACGCAGTATTTT

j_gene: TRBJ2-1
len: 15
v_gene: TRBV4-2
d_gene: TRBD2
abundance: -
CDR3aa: CASSPLAGGPIEQFF
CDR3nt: TGTGCCAGCAGCCCCCTAGCGGGGGGGCCGATTGAGCAGTTCTTC

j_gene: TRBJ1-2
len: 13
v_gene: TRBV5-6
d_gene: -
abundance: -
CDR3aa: CASRAGENCGYTF
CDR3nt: TGTGCCAGCCGTGCGGGCGAGAACTGTGGCTACACCTTC

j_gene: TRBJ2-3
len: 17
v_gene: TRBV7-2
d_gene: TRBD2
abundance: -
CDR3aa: CASSSKRGGGGTDTQYF
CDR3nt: TGTGCCAGCAGCTCAAAAAGGGGCGGGGGGGGGACAGATACGCAGTATTTT

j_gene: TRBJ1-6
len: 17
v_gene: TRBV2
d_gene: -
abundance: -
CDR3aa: CASSERVEGSYNSPLHF
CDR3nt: TGTGCCAGCAGTGAAAGGGTGGAGGGATCCTATAATTCACCCCTCCACTTT

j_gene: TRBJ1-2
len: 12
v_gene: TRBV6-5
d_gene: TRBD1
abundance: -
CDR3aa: CASNRGDYGYTF
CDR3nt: TGTGCCAGCAACAGGGGGGACTATGGCTACACCTTC

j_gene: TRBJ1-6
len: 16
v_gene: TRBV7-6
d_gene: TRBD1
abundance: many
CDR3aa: CASSSQGQGYNSPLHF
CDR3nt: TGTGCCAGCAGCTCTCAAGGACAGGGGTATAATTCACCCCTCCACTTT

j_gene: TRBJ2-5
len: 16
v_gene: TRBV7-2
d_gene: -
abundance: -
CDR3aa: CASSPVTSLLQETQYF
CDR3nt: TGTGCCAGCAGCCCCGTCACTAGCTTGCTGCAAGAGACCCAGTACTTC